The next 29 T cell receptor beta chains were all read from a single sample in a study of OX40 agonist ivuxolimab in advanced cancers. Clones were read by immunoSEQ multiplex PCR, and TCRdb kept only the in-frame ones, dropping some. This table has around 64,000 clones, about nine tenths appearing once. This specimen was CD4+ or CD8+ T cells sorted from blood, taken in a trial of the OX40 agonist ivuxolimab. These receptors originate from an adult with an advanced solid tumor such as melanoma, head and neck, liver or kidney cancer.

The chain has TRBV27 and TRBJ2-7, with D possibly TRBD1 on 6 matching bases. The CDR3 has 16 residues. V lost 0 bases, J lost 2 bases, and 14 bases lay in between. CDR1 is MNHEY, CDR2 SMNVEV, per germline (reference sequence). As DNA, the CDR3 is TGTGCCAGCAGTTTATCGTGGGGGACAAGCACCTACGAGCAGTACTTC. Its protein is CASSLSWGTSTYEQYF.

V and J are TRBV7-2 and TRBJ2-7; 9 bases align to TRBD1. J was trimmed by 3 bases and V by 1 base; bases with no gene match: 7. Germline loops: CDR1 SGHTA, CDR2 FQGNSA. This CDR3 is built from 16 residues. CDR3 residues: CASSLGGTGTIYEQYF. In nucleotides, the CDR3 is TGTGCCAGCAGCTTAGGGGGGACAGGGACAATCTACGAGCAGTACTTC. Drawing the rest from reference TRBV7-2 and TRBJ2-7, the complete variable domain is GAGVSQSPSNKVTEKGKDVELRCDPISGHTALYWYRQSLGQGLEFLIYFQGNSAPDKSGLPSDRFSAERTGGSVSTLTIQRTQQEDSAVYLCASSLGGTGTIYEQYFGPGTRLTVT.

The V call is TRBV5-1, the J call TRBJ2-2; 11 nucleotides agree with TRBD1. CDR1 and CDR2 (germline): SGHRS, YFSETQ. This CDR3 is 15 amino acids long. The J segment lost 6 bases and the V segment lost 3 bases, leaving 4 bases of the junction unmatched. CDR3 region: CASSSGTGGPGELFF. The CDR3 DNA is TGCGCCAGCAGCTCCGGGACAGGGGGTCCCGGGGAGCTGTTTTTT. Based on the CDR3 plus reference TRBV5-1 and TRBJ2-2, the full variable domain is KAGVTQTPRYLIKTRGQQVTLSCSPISGHRSVSWYQQTPGQGLQFLFEYFSETQRNKGNFPGRFSGRQFSNSRSEMNVSTLELGDSALYLCASSSGTGGPGELFFGEGSRLTVL.

The J gene is TRBJ1-4, the V gene TRBV6-5; the D is unclear. From germline, CDR1 is MNHEY and CDR2 SVGAGI. The CDR3 is 14 residues long. V lost 0 bases, J lost 8 bases, and 10 bases lay in between. The CDR3 region is CASSYSGSGEKLFF. As DNA, the CDR3 is TGTGCCAGCAGTTACTCAGGGTCGGGGGAAAAACTGTTTTTT.

V usage is TRBV6-6 and J usage is TRBJ2-2; D might be TRBD1 (6 bases). The CDR3 sequence is 14 residues long. V lost 0 bases to trimming and J lost 6 bases, with 8 bases between them. Germline loops: CDR1 MNHNY, CDR2 SVGAGI (reference sequence). The CDR3 here is CASSYSTGSGELFF. Here the CDR3 DNA reads TGTGCCAGCAGTTACTCCACAGGGTCCGGGGAGCTGTTTTTT.

The chain employs TRBV18 and TRBJ1-6, with D unresolved. CDR3 length equals 15 residues. The germline V gene has CDR1 KGHSH and CDR2 LQKENI. Trimming left V 6 bases short and J 7 bases short, with 16 bases between. CDR3 residues: CASSPTTQANSPLHF. In DNA form, the CDR3 reads TGTGCCAGCTCCCCCACCACGCAGGCCAATTCACCCCTCCACTTT.

The chain couples TRBV19 to TRBJ1-1, with 11 nucleotides matching TRBD1. V was pared by 7 bases and J by 3 bases, with 7 bases of the junction left unmatched. Germline V CDR1 and CDR2: LNHDA, SQIVND (reference sequence). The CDR3 totals 15 residues. DNA for the CDR3: TGTGCCAGTACCGGGACAGGGGGAAGGTACACTGAAGCTTTCTTT. This encodes CASTGTGGRYTEAFF.

This clone occurred once. In DNA, the CDR3 is TGTGCCATCAGTTGGACTGGACACAGGGGGAATGGCTACACCTTC. Translating it yields CAISWTGHRGNGYTF. The V gene is TRBV10-3, the J gene TRBJ1-2; TRBD1 aligns across 8 bases. Per germline, CDR1 ENHRY and CDR2 SYGVKD. Losses at the gene ends were 5 bases for V and 6 bases for J; bases not matched to a gene: 11. The CDR3 covers 15 residues.

The chain joins TRBV5-1 to TRBJ1-6, with D perhaps matching TRBD1 (6 bases). Germline CDR1 reads SGHRS; CDR2 reads YFSETQ. The CDR3 is made up of 14 amino acids. V was cut by 0 bases and J by 10 bases, with 11 bases left in between. For the CDR3, the DNA is TGCGCCAGCAGCTTGGGGGGGGCGCGGTCACCCCTCCACTTT. It translates to CASSLGGARSPLHF.

The chain couples TRBV4-1 to TRBJ1-3; TRBD1 aligns across 8 bases. The V and J ends lost 3 bases and 0 bases, in that order; junction bases with no gene match: 7. CDR3 size: 17 residues. Germline values: CDR1 MGHRA, CDR2 YSYEKL. CDR3 sequence (DNA): TGCGCCAGCAGCCACCCAACAGGGACAGGCTCTGGAAACACCATATATTTT. Its protein product is CASSHPTGTGSGNTIYF.

The gene calls are TRBV7-2 and TRBJ2-1; 7 bases map to TRBD2. The CDR3 is 15 amino acids. Trimming cost V 5 bases and J 0 bases; bases outside gene matches: 4. The V gene's germline CDR1 is SGHTA and CDR2 FQGNSA. CDR3 amino acids: CASSVSGASYNEQFF. The CDR3 DNA follows: TGTGCCAGCAGCGTAAGCGGGGCCTCCTACAATGAGCAGTTCTTC.

This clone showed up just a few times. V is TRBV7-9 and J is TRBJ2-1, with a weak D call TRBD2 (5 bases). This CDR3 region has 12 residues. The V gene's germline CDR1 is SEHNR and CDR2 FQNEAQ (reference sequence). V dropped 8 bases and J dropped 1 base, with 6 bases sitting between them. The CDR3 region has the DNA TGTGCCAGCGGGAGATCCTACAATGAGCAGTTCTTC. It encodes CASGRSYNEQFF. The full variable domain, completed using reference TRBV7-9 and TRBJ2-1, is DTGVSQNPRHKITKRGQNVTFRCDPISEHNRLYWYRQTLGQGPEFLTYFQNEAQLEKSRLLSDRFSAERPKGSFSTLEIQRTEQGDSAMYLCASGRSYNEQFFGPGTRLTVL.

The chain joins TRBV7-9 to TRBJ2-2; D is uncertain. Germline V gene sequence: CDR1 SEHNR, CDR2 FQNEAQ (reference sequence). This CDR3 has 14 residues. V lost 0 bases to trimming and J lost 6 bases, with 8 bases between them. CDR3: CASSLAWGAGELFF. The CDR3 DNA follows: TGTGCCAGCAGCTTAGCGTGGGGTGCCGGGGAGCTGTTTTTT.

The V gene is TRBV19, the J gene TRBJ1-2; possibly TRBD1 for D (5 bases). Germline values: CDR1 LNHDA, CDR2 SQIVND (reference sequence). The CDR3 runs to 13 residues. The V gene lost 2 bases and the J gene lost 4 bases, with 8 bases spanning the gap. CDR3 region: CASSISGGYGYTF. The CDR3 DNA sequence: TGTGCCAGTAGTATAAGTGGGGGCTATGGCTACACCTTC.

The rearrangement uses TRBV10-1 and TRBJ1-4, with D unresolved. V gave up 10 bases and J gave up 7 bases, with 13 bases separating them. Germline V lookup: CDR1 WNHNN, CDR2 SYGVQD (reference sequence). CDR3 length equals 12 residues. The CDR3 sequence: CATEQQVEKLFF. In nucleotides, the CDR3 is TGCGCCACGGAACAACAAGTTGAAAAACTGTTTTTT.

The chain's CDR3 is CASSLVLGLYQETQYF. CDR3 nucleotides: TGTGCCAGCAGCTTAGTGCTGGGACTGTACCAAGAGACCCAGTACTTC. The chain carries TRBV11-2 and TRBJ2-5, with a possible D match to TRBD2 (6 bases). This CDR3 contains 16 residues. V was cut by 1 base and J by 0 bases, with 12 bases left in between. CDR1 and CDR2 (germline): SGHAT, FQNNGV.

The rearrangement uses TRBV15 and TRBJ2-3; 7 bases fit TRBD1. Trimming cost V 1 base and J 6 bases; bases outside gene matches: 7. The CDR3 length is 15 residues. Germline assignment: CDR1 LNHNV and CDR2 YYDKDF (reference sequence). DNA of the CDR3: TGTGCCACCAGCAGAGGGGGAACAGGGGAGGATACGCAGTATTTT. Protein sequence: CATSRGGTGEDTQYF.

The J gene is TRBJ1-6, the V gene TRBV6-5; D gene ambiguous. Germline loops: CDR1 MNHEY, CDR2 SVGAGI. The CDR3 has 12 residues. V lost 8 bases to trimming and J lost 6 bases, with 8 bases between them. The CDR3 region is CASRTSNSPLHF. Written as DNA, the CDR3 is TGTGCCAGCCGGACGAGTAATTCACCCCTCCACTTT.

V usage is TRBV9 and J usage is TRBJ1-2; maybe TRBD1 (5 bases). Between the trimmed V and J ends, which lost 0 bases and 8 bases, there was a span of 14 bases. Germline assignment: CDR1 SGDLS and CDR2 YYNGEE. The length of the CDR3 is 14 residues. Written as DNA, the CDR3 is TGTGCCAGCAGCGTAGTACCACCTAGGGGCGGCTACACCTTC. It specifies CASSVVPPRGGYTF.

The chain carries TRBV9 and TRBJ1-4; D may be TRBD1 (5 bases). The CDR3 length is 15 residues. The germline V gene has CDR1 SGDLS and CDR2 YYNGEE. V lost 0 bases and J lost 5, with 11 bases in between. The CDR3 DNA sequence: TGTGCCAGCAGCGTAGCCGGGACGGGAAATGAAAAACTGTTTTTT. Protein sequence: CASSVAGTGNEKLFF.

This clone was counted a few times. The J gene is TRBJ1-3, the V gene TRBV7-6; no clear D. This CDR3 comprises 18 residues. V gave up 5 bases and J gave up 0 bases, with 20 bases separating them. Germline V CDR1 and CDR2: SGHVS, FNYEAQ. CDR3 DNA sequence: TGTGCCAGCAGCGTTATGTCCTCGGTCGGCAGCTCTGGAAACACCATATATTTT. Its translation: CASSVMSSVGSSGNTIYF.

The chain joins TRBV18 to TRBJ2-3; 9 bases line up with TRBD1. The V gene's germline CDR1 is KGHSH and CDR2 LQKENI. V lost 4 bases and J lost 4; bases outside the gene matches: 6. This CDR3 is 15 amino acids long. CDR3 in DNA: TGTGCCAGCTCACGTTCGGGACAGGGCCCAGATACGCAGTATTTT. This codes for CASSRSGQGPDTQYF.

This chain links TRBV29-1 with TRBJ2-7, with D unclear. This CDR3 region has 11 residues. The germline V gene encodes CDR1 SQVTM and CDR2 ANQGSEA. Trimming removed 4 bases from V and 4 bases from J, with 8 bases in between. The CDR3 sequence is CSVGLAYEQYF. CDR3 DNA sequence: TGCAGCGTTGGGTTGGCATACGAGCAGTACTTC.

The rearrangement uses TRBV10-1 and TRBJ1-1; 7 nucleotides agree with TRBD1. V lost 0 bases and J lost 5; bases outside the gene matches: 6. In germline, CDR1 is WNHNN, CDR2 SYGVQD (reference sequence). The CDR3 consists of 15 residues. The chain's CDR3 is CASSESGRGWTEAFF. CDR3 DNA sequence: TGCGCCAGCAGTGAGTCGGGCAGGGGGTGGACTGAAGCTTTCTTT.

This clone has just a few counts. The chain employs TRBV30 and TRBJ1-4, with D uncertain. Germline V gene lookup returns CDR1 GTSNPN and CDR2 SVGIG (reference sequence). The CDR3 extends over 14 amino acids. The V end was cut by 0 bases, the J end by 11 bases, with 16 bases between. The CDR3 loop reads CAWSVGLSSEKLFF. The CDR3 nucleotides read TGTGCCTGGAGTGTAGGGCTTAGTTCGGAGAAACTGTTTTTT. Complete variable domain (other parts from reference TRBV30 and TRBJ1-4): SQTIHQWPATLVQPVGSPLSLECTVEGTSNPNLYWYRQAAGRGLQLLFYSVGIGQISSEVPQNLSASRPQDRQFILSSKKLLLSDSGFYLCAWSVGLSSEKLFFGSGTQLSVL.

J is TRBJ2-2 and V is TRBV2; 8 nucleotides agree with TRBD1. The length of the CDR3 is 14 residues. V shed 8 bases and J 6 bases; nucleotides not matched to a gene: 8. Germline V gene lookup returns CDR1 SNHLY and CDR2 FYNNEI. This chain's CDR3 is CASDGQGAAGELFF. The CDR3 DNA reads TGTGCCAGCGACGGACAGGGCGCCGCCGGGGAGCTGTTTTTT.

This chain joins TRBV11-2 and TRBJ2-1, with D maybe TRBD1 (7 bases). The CDR3 has 14 residues. The germline CDR1 and CDR2 sequences are SGHAT and FQNNGV. Trimming removed 1 base at V and 5 bases at J, with 9 bases between. The CDR3 region is CASSLGGTDNEQFF. The CDR3 DNA reads as TGTGCCAGCAGCTTAGGCGGGACAGACAATGAGCAGTTCTTC. Full variable domain (rest looked up from reference TRBV11-2 and TRBJ2-1): EAGVAQSPRYKIIEKRQSVAFWCNPISGHATLYWYQQILGQGPKLLIQFQNNGVVDDSQLPKDRFSAERLKGVDSTLKIQPAKLEDSAVYLCASSLGGTDNEQFFGPGTRLTVL.

The gene calls are TRBV5-6 and TRBJ1-2; D may be TRBD1 (6 bases). The CDR3 is made up of 17 amino acids. V gave up 4 bases and J gave up 4 bases, with 23 bases separating them. The germline CDR1 and CDR2 sequences are SGHDT and YYEEEE. CDR3 nucleotide sequence: TGTGCCAGCAGCCTAAGGAGAGGGGGAGGTTCAAGCTATGGCTACACCTTC. Amino acid sequence: CASSLRRGGGSSYGYTF.

The V call is TRBV19, the J call TRBJ1-5; D gene uncertain. Germline V gene lookup returns CDR1 LNHDA and CDR2 SQIVND (reference sequence). The CDR3 has 14 amino acids. With 3 bases removed from V and 3 bases from J, the gap between germline ends came to 9 bases. The CDR3 DNA follows: TGTGCCAGTAGTATTCTGAATTCCAATCAGCCCCAGCATTTT. Its protein product is CASSILNSNQPQHF.